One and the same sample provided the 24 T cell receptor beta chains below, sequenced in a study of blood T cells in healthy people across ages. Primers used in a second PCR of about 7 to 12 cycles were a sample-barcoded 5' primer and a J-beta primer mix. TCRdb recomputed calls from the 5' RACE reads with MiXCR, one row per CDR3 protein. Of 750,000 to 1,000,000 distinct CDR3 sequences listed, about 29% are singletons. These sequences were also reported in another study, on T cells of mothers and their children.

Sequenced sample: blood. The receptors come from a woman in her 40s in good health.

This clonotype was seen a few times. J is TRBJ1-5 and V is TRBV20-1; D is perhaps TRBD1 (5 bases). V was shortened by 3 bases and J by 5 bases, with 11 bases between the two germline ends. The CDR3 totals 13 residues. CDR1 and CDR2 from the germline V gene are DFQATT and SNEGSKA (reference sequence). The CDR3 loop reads CSASGGEDQPQHF. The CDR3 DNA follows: TGCAGTGCTAGCGGGGGAGAGGATCAGCCCCAGCATTTT.

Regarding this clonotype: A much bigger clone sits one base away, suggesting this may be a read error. The CDR3 DNA is TGCGCCAGCAGCCTGCAATTTTCTGGGGCCAACGTCCGGACTTTC. This translates into CASSLQFSGANVRTF. The chain joins TRBV4-1 to TRBJ2-6; maybe TRBD1 (5 bases). In germline, CDR1 is MGHRA, CDR2 YSYEKL. This CDR3 is 15 amino acids long.

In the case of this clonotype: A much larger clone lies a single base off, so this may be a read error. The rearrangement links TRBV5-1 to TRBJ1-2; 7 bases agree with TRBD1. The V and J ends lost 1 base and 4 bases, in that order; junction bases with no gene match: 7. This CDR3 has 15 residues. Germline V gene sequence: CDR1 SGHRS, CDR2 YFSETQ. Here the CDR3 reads CASSLTGDGVYGYTF. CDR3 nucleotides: TGCGCCAGCAGCTTGACAGGGGACGGCGTCTATGGCTACACCTTC.

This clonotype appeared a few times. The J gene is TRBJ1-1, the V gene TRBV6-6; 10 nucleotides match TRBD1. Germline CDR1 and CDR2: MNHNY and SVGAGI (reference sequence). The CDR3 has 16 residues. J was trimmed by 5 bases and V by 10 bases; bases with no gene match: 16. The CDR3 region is CATGLRQGAGQTEAFF. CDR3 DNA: TGTGCCACCGGACTTAGACAGGGGGCGGGTCAGACTGAAGCTTTCTTT.

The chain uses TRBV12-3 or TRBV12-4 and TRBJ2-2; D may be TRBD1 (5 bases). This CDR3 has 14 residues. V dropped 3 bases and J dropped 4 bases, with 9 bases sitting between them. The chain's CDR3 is CASSLTEITGELFF. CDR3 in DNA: TGTGCCAGCAGTTTGACAGAAATCACCGGGGAGCTGTTTTTT.

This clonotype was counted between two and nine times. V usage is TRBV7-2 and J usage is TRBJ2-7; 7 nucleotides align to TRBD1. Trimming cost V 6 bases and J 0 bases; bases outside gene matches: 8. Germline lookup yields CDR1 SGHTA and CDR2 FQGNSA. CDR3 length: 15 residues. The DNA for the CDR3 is TGTGCCAGCAGGGAAGGACAGGCCCCCTCCTACGAGCAGTACTTC. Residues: CASREGQAPSYEQYF. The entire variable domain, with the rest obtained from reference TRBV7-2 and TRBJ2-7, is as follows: GAGVSQSPSNKVTEKGKDVELRCDPISGHTALYWYRQSLGQGLEFLIYFQGNSAPDKSGLPSDRFSAERTGGSVSTLTIQRTQQEDSAVYLCASREGQAPSYEQYFGPGTRLTVT.

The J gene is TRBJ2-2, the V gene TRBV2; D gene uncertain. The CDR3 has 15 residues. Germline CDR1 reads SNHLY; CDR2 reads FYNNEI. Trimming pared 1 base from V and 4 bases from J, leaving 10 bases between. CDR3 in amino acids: CASSEGPFLTGELFF. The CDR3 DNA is TGTGCCAGCAGTGAAGGGCCTTTCCTCACCGGGGAGCTGTTTTTT.

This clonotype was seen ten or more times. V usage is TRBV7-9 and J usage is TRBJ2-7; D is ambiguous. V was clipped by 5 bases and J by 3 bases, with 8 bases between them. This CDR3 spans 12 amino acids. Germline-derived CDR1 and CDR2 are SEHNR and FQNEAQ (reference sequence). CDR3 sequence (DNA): TGTGCCAGCAGCCCCCAATACTACGAGCAGTACTTC. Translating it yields CASSPQYYEQYF.

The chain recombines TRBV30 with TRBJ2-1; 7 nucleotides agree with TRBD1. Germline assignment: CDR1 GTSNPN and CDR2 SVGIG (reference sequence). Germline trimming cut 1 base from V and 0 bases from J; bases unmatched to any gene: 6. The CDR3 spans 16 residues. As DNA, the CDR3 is TGTGCCTGGAGTGGAGGACAGGTCCTCTCCTACAATGAGCAGTTCTTC. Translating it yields CAWSGGQVLSYNEQFF.

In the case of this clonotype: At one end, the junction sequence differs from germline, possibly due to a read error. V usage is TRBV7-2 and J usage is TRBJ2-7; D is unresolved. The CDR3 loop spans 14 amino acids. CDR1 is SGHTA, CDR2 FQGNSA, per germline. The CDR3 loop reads CASSISSSNYEQYF. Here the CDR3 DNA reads TGCGCCAGCAGCATCAGCAGCAGTAACTACGAGCAGTACTTC.

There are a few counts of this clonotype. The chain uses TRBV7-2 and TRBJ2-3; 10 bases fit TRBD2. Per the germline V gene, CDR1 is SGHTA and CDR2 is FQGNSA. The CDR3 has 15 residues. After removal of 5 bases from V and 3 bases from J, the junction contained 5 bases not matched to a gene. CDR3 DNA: TGTGCCAGCAGCCCAGCGGGGGGGCTTACAGATACGCAGTATTTT. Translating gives CASSPAGGLTDTQYF.

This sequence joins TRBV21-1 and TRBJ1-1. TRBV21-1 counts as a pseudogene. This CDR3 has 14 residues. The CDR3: CASSKLDQTPEAFF. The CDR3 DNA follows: TGTGCCAGCAGCAAACTTGACCAGACCCCTGAAGCTTTCTTT.

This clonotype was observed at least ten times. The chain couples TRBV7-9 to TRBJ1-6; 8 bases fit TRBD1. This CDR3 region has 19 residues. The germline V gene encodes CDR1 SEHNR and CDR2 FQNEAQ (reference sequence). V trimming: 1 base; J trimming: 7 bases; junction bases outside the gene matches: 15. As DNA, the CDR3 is TGTGCCAGCAGCTTAGTACCCTTCGCCAGACAGGGGTGGAATTCACCCCTCCACTTT. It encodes CASSLVPFARQGWNSPLHF.

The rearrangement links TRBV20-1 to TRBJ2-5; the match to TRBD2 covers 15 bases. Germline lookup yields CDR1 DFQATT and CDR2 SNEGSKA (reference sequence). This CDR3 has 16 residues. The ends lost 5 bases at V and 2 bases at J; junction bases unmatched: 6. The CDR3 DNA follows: TGCAGTGCTGACGGGACTAGCGGGGGGATTCAAGAGACCCAGTACTTC. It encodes CSADGTSGGIQETQYF.

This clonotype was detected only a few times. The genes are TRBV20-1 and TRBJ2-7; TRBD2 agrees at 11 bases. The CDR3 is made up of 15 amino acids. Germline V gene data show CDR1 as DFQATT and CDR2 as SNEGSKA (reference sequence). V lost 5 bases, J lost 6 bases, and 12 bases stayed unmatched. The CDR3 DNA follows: TGCAGTGCTGGGAATAGCGGGGGGGCCCCGGGCGAGCAGTACTTC. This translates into CSAGNSGGAPGEQYF.

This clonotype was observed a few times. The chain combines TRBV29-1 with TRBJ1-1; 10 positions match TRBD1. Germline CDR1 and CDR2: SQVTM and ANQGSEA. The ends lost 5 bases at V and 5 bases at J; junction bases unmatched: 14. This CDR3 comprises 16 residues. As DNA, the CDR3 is TGCAGCGTTACCGGGACAGGGGTCGTTAGAAGGACTGAAGCTTTCTTT. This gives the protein CSVTGTGVVRRTEAFF.

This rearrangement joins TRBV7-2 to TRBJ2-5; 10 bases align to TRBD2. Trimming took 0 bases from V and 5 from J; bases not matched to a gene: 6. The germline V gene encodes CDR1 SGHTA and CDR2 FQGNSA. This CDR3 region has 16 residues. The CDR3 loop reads CASSLASGGTTETQYF. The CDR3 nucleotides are TGTGCCAGCAGCTTAGCTAGCGGGGGGACAACCGAGACCCAGTACTTC.

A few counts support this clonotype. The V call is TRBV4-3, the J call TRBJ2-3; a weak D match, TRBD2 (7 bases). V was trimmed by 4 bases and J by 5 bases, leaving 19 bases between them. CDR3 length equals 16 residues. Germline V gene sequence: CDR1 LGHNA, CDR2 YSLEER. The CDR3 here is CASSRGDSGEGDTQYF. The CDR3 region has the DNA TGCGCCAGCAGCCGGGGGGATTCAGGGGAGGGAGATACGCAGTATTTT.

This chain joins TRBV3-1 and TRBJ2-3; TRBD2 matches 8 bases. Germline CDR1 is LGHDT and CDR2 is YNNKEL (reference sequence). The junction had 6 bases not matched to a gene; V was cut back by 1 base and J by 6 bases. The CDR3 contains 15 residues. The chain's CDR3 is CASSQAGGPLDTQYF. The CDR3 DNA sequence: TGTGCCAGCAGCCAAGCGGGGGGGCCCTTGGATACGCAGTATTTT.

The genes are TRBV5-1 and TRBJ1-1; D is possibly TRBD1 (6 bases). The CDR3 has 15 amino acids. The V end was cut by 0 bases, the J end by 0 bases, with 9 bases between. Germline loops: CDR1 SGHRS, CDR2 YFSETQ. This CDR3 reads CASSLGQELNTEAFF. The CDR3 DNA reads TGCGCCAGCAGCTTGGGACAGGAACTGAACACTGAAGCTTTCTTT.

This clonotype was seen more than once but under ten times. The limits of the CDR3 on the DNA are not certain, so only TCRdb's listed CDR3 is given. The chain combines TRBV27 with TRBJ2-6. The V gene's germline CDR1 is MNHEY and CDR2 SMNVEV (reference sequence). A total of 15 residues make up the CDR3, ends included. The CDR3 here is CASSSWGTGANVPTF.

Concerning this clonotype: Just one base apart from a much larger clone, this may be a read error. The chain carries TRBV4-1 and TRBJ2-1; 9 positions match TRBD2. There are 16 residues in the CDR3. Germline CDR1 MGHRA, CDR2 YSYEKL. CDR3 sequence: CASGHVAGAGANEQFF. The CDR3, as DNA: TGCGCCAGCGGCCATGTAGCGGGGGCCGGGGCCAATGAGCAGTTCTTC.

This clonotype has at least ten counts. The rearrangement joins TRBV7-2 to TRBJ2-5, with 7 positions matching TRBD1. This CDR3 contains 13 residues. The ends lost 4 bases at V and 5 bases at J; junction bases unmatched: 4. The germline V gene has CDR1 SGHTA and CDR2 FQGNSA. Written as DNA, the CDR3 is TGTGCCAGCAGCTGGGACAGACGGGAGACCCAGTACTTC. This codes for CASSWDRRETQYF.

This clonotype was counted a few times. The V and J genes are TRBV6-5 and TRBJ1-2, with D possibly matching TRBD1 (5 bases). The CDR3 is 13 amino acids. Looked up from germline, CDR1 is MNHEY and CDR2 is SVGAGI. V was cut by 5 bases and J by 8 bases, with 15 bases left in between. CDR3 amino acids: CASSMGLREGYTF. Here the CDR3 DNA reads TGTGCCAGCAGTATGGGACTCCGGGAGGGCTACACCTTC.